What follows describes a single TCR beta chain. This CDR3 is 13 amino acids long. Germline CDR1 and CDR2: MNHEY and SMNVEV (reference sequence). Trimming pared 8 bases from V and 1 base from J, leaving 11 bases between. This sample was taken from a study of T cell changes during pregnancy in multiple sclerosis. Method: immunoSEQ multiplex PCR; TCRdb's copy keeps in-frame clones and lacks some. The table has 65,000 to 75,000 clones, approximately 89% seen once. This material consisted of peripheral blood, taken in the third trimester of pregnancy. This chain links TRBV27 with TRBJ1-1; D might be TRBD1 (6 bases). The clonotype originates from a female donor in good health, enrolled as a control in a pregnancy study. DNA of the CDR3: TGTGCCAGCCGAACGACAGGGAACACTGAAGCTTTCTTT. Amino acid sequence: CASRTTGNTEAFF.